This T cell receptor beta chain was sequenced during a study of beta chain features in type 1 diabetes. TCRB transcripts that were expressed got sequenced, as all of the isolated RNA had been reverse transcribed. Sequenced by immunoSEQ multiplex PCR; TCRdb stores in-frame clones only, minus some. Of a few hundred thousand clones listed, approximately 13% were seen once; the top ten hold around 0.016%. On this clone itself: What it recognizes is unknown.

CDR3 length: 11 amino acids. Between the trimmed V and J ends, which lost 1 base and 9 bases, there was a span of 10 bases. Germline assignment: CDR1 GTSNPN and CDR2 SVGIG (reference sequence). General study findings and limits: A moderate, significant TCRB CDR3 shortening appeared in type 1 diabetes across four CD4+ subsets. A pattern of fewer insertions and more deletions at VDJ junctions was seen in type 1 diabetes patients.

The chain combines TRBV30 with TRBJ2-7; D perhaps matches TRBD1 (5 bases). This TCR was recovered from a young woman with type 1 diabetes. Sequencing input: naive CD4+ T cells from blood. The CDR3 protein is CAWSAQGGQYF. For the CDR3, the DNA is TGTGCCTGGAGTGCCCAGGGTGGGCAGTACTTC.